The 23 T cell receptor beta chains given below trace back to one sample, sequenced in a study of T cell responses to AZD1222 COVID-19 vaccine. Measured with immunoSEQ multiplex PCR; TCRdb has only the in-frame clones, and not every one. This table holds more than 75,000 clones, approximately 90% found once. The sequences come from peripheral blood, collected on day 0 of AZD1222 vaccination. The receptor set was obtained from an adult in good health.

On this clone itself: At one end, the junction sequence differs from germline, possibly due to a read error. The CDR3 here is CASSPTGTAFQVF. As DNA, the CDR3 is TGTGCCAGCAGTCCCACCGGGACAGCTTTTCAGGTTTTT. The rearrangement links TRBV6-2 or TRBV6-3 to TRBJ2-2; TRBD1 aligns across 7 bases. The CDR3 is 13 amino acids. CDR1 is MNHEY, CDR2 SVGEGT, per germline.

The CDR3 spells CASSFNNEQFF. The CDR3 nucleotides are TGTGCCAGCAGTTTTAACAATGAGCAGTTCTTC. This chain joins TRBV28 and TRBJ2-1; no clear D. The CDR3 length is 11 residues. Germline CDR1 is MDHEN and CDR2 is SYDVKM. Trimming cost V 3 bases and J 5 bases, with 2 bases left between them.

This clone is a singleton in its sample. This CDR3 is CASSTSGGAFDEQFF. As DNA, the CDR3 is TGCGCCAGCAGCACTAGCGGGGGGGCGTTCGATGAGCAGTTCTTC. This chain joins TRBV5-1 and TRBJ2-1; 13 nucleotides align to TRBD2. Looked up from germline, CDR1 is SGHRS and CDR2 is YFSETQ. The CDR3 consists of 15 residues. V was pared by 4 bases and J by 8 bases, with 6 bases of the junction left unmatched.

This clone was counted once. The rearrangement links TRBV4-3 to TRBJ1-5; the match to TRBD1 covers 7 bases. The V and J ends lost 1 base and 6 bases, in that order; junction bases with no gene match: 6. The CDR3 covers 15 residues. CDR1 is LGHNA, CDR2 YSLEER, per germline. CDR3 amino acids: CASSQVEGAGQPQHF. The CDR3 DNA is TGCGCCAGCAGCCAAGTAGAGGGGGCCGGTCAGCCCCAGCATTTT.

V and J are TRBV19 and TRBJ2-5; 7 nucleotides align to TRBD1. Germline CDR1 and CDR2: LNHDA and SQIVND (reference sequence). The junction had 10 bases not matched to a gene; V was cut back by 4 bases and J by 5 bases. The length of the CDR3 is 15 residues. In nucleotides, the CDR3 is TGTGCCAGTAGTACCACAGGGGCCCACAAGGAGACCCAGTACTTC. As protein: CASSTTGAHKETQYF. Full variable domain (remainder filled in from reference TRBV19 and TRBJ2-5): DGGITQSPKYLFRKEGQNVTLSCEQNLNHDAMYWYRQDPGQGLRLIYYSQIVNDFQKGDIAEGYSVSREKKESFPLTVTSAQKNPTAFYLCASSTTGAHKETQYFGPGTRLLVL.

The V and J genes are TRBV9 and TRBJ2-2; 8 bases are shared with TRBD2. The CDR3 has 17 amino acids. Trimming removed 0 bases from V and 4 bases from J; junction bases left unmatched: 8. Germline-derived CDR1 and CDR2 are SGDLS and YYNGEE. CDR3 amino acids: CASSVALGGDLTGELFF. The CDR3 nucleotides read TGTGCCAGCAGCGTAGCTCTCGGGGGGGACCTCACCGGGGAGCTGTTTTTT.

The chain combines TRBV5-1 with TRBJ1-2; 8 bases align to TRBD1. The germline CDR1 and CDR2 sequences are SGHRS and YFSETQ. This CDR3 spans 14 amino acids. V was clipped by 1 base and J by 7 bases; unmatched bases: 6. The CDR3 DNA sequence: TGCGCCAGCAGCTTGAGTGGACAGGGAGCTGGCTACACCTTC. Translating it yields CASSLSGQGAGYTF.

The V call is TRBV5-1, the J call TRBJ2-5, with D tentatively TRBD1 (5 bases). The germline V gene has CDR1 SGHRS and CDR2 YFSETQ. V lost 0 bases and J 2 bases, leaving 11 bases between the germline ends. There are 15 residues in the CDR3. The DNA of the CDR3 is TGCGCCAGCAGCTTGGCTGGAAGGGGTCAAGAGACCCAGTACTTC. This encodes CASSLAGRGQETQYF.

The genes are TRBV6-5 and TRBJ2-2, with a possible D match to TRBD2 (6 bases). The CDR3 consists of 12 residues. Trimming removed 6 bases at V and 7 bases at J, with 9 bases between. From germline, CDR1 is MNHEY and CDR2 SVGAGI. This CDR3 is CASRRGVGELFF. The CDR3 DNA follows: TGTGCCAGCAGGCGGGGCGTCGGGGAGCTGTTTTTT.

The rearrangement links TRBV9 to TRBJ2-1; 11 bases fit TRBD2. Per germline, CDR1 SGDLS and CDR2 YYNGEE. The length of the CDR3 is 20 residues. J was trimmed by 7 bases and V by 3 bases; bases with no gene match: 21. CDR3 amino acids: CASSAEVVLAGAPGRNEQFF. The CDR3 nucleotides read TGTGCCAGCAGCGCCGAGGTGGTACTAGCGGGGGCCCCAGGGAGGAATGAGCAGTTCTTC.

The CDR3 reads CASSPANPGQGAGEQYF. The CDR3 DNA sequence: TGTGCCAGCAGCCCGGCCAACCCGGGACAGGGGGCAGGAGAGCAGTACTTC. J is TRBJ2-7 and V is TRBV9; 12 bases line up with TRBD1. Trimming at V came to 4 bases and at J to 7 bases, leaving 15 bases not matched to a gene. Germline V CDR1 and CDR2: SGDLS, YYNGEE. The CDR3 covers 17 residues.

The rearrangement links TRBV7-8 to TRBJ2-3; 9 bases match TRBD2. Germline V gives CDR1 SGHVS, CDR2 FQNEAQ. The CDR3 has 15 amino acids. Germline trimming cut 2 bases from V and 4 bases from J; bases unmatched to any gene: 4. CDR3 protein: CASSLYSGSSDTQYF. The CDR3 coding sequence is TGTGCCAGCAGCTTATATAGCGGGAGCTCAGATACGCAGTATTTT.

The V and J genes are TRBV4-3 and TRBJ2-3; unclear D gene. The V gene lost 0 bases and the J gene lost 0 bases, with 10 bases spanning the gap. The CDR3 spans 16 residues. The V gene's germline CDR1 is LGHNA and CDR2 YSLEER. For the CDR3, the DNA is TGCGCCAGCAGCCAAGATTTAAGCGCCAGCACAGATACGCAGTATTTT. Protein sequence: CASSQDLSASTDTQYF.

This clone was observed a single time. CDR3 in amino acids: CASSLGLAEPSTDTQYF. In DNA form, the CDR3 reads TGTGCCAGCAGTTTAGGACTAGCGGAGCCTAGCACAGATACGCAGTATTTT. The chain couples TRBV27 to TRBJ2-3, with 10 bases fitting TRBD2. Germline lookup yields CDR1 MNHEY and CDR2 SMNVEV (reference sequence). With V trimmed by 2 bases and J by 0 bases, 5 bases remained unmatched. The CDR3 runs 17 residues.

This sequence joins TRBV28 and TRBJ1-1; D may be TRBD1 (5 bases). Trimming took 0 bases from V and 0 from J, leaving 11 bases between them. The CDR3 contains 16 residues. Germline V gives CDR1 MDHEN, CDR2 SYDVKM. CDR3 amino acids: CASSLWQGFMNTEAFF. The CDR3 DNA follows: TGTGCCAGCAGTTTATGGCAGGGCTTTATGAACACTGAAGCTTTCTTT.

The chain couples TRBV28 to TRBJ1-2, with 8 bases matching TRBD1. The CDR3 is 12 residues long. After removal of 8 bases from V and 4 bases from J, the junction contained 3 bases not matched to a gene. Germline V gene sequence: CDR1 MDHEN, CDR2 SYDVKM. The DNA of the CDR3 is TGTGCCAGCGGGACAGGAGTCTATGGCTACACCTTC. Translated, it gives CASGTGVYGYTF.

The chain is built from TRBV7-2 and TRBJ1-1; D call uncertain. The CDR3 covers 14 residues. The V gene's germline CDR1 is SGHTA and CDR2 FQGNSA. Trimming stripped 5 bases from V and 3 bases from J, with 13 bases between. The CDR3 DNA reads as TGTGCCAGCAGCCTCCAGGCTTTTGACACTGAAGCTTTCTTT. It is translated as CASSLQAFDTEAFF.

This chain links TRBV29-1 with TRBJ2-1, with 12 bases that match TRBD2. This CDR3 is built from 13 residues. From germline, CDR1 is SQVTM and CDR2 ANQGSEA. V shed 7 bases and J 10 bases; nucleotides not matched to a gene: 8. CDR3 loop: CSGGLAGLKEQFF. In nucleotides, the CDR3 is TGCAGCGGCGGACTAGCGGGGTTAAAGGAGCAGTTCTTC.

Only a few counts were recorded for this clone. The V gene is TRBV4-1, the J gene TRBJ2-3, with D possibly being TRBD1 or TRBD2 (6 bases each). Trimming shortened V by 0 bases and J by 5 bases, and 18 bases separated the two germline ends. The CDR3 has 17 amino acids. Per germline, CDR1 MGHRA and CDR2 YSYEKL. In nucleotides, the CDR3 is TGCGCCAGCAGCCAAGACCCCACCGGGGGCGCCGTAGATACGCAGTATTTT. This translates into CASSQDPTGGAVDTQYF.

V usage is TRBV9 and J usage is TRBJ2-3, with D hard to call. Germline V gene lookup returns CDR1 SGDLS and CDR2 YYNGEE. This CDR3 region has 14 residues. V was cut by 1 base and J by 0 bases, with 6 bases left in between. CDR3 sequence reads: CASSVLPSTDTQYF. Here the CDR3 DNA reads TGTGCCAGCAGCGTACTACCTAGCACAGATACGCAGTATTTT.

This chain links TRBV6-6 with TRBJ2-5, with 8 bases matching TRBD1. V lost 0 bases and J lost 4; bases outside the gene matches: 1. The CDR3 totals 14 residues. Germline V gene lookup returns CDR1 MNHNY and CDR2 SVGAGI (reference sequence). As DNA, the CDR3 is TGTGCCAGCAGTTACTCCGGGACAGGAGAGACCCAGTACTTC. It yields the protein CASSYSGTGETQYF.

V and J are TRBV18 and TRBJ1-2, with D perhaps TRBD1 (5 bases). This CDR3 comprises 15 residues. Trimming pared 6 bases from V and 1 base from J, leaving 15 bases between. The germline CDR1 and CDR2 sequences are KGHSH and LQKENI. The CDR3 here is CASSHDSIINYGYTF. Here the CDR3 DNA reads TGTGCCAGCTCCCACGACAGTATAATTAACTATGGCTACACCTTC.

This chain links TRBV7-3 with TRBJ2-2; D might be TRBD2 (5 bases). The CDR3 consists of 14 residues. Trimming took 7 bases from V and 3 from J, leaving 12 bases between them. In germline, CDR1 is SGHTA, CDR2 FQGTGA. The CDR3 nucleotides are TGTGCCAGCATGGATAGCGCAGACACCGGGGAGCTGTTTTTT. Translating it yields CASMDSADTGELFF.